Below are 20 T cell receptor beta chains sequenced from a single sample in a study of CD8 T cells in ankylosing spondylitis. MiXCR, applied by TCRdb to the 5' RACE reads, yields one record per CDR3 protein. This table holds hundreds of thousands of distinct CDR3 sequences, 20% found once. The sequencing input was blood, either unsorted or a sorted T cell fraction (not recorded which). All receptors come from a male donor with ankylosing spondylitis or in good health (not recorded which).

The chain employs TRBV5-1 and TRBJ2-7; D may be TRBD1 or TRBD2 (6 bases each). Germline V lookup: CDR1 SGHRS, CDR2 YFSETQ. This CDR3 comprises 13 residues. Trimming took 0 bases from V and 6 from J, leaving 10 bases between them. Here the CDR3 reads CASSLDGGGEQYV. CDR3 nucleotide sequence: TGCGCCAGCAGCTTGGACGGGGGCGGCGAGCAGTACGTC.

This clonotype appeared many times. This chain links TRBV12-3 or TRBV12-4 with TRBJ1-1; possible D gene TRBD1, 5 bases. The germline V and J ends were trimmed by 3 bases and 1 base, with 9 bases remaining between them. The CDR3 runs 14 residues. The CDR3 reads CASSFGTRNTEAFF. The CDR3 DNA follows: TGTGCCAGCAGTTTTGGGACGCGGAACACTGAAGCTTTCTTT.

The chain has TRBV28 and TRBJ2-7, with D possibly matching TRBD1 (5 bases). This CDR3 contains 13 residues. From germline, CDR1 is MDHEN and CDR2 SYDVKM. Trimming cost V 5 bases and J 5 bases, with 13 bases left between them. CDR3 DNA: TGTGCCAGCAGTGCTTATGGGGCTCACGAGCAGTACGTC. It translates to CASSAYGAHEQYV.

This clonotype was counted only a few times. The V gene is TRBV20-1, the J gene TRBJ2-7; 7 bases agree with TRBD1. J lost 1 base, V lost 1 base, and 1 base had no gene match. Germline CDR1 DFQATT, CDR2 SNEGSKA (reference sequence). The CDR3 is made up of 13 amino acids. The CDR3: CSARVGQSYEQYV. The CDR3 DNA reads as TGCAGTGCTAGAGTGGGACAGTCCTACGAGCAGTACGTC.

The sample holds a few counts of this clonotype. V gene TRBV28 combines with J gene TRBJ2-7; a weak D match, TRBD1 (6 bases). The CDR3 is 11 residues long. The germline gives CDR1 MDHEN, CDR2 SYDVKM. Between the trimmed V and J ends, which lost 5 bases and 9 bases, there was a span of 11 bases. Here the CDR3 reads CASSDRFRQYV. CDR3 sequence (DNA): TGTGCCAGCAGTGACAGGTTTCGGCAGTACGTC.

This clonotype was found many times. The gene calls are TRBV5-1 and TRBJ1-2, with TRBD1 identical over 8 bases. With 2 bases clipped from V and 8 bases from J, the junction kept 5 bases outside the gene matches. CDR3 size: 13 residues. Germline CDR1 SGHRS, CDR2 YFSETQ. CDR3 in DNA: TGCGCCAGCAGCTTTGACAGGGGCGGAGGCTACACCTTC. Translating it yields CASSFDRGGGYTF. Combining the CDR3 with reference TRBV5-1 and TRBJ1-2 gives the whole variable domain KAGVTQTPRYLIKTRGQQVTLSCSPISGHRSVSWYQQTPGQGLQFLFEYFSETQRNKGNFPGRFSGRQFSNSRSEMNVSTLELGDSALYLCASSFDRGGGYTFGSGTRLTVV.

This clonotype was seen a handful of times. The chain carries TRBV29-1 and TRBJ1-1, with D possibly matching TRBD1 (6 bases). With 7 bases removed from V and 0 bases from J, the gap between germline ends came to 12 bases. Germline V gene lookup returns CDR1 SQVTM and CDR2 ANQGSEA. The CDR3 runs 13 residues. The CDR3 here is CSAGGGMNTEAFF. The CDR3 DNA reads TGCAGCGCCGGGGGGGGCATGAACACTGAAGCTTTCTTT.

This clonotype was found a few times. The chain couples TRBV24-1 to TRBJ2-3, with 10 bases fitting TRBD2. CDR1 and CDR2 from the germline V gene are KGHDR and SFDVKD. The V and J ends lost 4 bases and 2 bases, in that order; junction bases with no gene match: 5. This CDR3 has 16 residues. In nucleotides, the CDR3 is TGTGCCACCAGTGACCGTAGCGGGGGGAACACAGATACGCAGTATTTT. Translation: CATSDRSGGNTDTQYF.

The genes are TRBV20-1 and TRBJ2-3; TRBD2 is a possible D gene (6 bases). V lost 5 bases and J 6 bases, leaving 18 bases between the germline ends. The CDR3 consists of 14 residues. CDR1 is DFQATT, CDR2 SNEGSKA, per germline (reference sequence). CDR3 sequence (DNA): TGCAGTGCTGTCCGACTAGAGGTTTTGGATACGCAGTATTTT. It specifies CSAVRLEVLDTQYF.

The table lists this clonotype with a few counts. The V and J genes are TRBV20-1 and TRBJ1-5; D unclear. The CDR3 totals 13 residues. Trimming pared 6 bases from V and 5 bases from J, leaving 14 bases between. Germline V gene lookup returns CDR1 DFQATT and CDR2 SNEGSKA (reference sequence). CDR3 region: CSARKVSHQPQHF. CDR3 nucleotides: TGCAGTGCAAGGAAGGTGAGTCATCAGCCCCAGCATTTT.

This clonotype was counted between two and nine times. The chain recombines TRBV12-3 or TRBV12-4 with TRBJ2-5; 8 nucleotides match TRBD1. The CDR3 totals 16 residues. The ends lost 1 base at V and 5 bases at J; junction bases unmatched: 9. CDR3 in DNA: TGTGCCAGCAGTTTAGTAGGAGACAGGGGATCGGAGACCCAGTACTTC. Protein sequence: CASSLVGDRGSETQYF.

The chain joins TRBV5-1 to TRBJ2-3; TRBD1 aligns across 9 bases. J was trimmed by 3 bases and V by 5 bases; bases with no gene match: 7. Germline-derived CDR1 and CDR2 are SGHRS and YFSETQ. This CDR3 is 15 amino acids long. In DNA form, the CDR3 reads TGCGCCAGCAGTCGGACAGGGGACGGGACAGATACGCAGTATTTT. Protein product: CASSRTGDGTDTQYF.

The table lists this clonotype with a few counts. The CDR3 nucleotides read TGTGCCAGCAGCCCCCAGACAGCTAACTATGGCTACACCTTC. Translated, it gives CASSPQTANYGYTF. The rearrangement links TRBV9 to TRBJ1-2, with TRBD1 as a possible D gene (5 bases). Germline V lookup: CDR1 SGDLS, CDR2 YYNGEE. This CDR3 has 14 residues. Trimming took 4 bases from V and 0 from J, leaving 10 bases between them.

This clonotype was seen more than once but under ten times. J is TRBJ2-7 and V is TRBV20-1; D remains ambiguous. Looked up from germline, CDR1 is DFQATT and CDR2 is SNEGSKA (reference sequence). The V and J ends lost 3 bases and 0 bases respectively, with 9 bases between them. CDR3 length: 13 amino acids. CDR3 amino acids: CSASFRGSYEQYV. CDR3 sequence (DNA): TGCAGTGCTAGTTTTCGAGGCTCCTACGAGCAGTACGTC.

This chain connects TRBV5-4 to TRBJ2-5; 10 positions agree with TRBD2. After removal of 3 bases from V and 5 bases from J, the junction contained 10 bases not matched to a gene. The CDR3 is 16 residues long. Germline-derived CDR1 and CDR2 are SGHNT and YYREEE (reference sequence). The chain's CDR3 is CASSSGTSAPRETQYF. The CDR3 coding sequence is TGTGCCAGCAGCTCGGGGACTAGCGCGCCTCGGGAGACCCAGTACTTC.

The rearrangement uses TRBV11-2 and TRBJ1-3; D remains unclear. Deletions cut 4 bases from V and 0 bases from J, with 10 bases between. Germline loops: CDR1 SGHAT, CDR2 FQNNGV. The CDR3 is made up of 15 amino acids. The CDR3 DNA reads TGTGCCAGCAGCTCCGGGCGCCCCTCTGGAAACACCATATATTTT. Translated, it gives CASSSGRPSGNTIYF. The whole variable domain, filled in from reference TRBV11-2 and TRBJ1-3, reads EAGVAQSPRYKIIEKRQSVAFWCNPISGHATLYWYQQILGQGPKLLIQFQNNGVVDDSQLPKDRFSAERLKGVDSTLKIQPAKLEDSAVYLCASSSGRPSGNTIYFGEGSWLTVV.

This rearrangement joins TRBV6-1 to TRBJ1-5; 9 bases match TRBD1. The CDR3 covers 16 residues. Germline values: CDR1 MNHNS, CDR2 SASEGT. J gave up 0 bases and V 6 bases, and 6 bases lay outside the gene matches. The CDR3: CASRSTGGSSNQPQHF. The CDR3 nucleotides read TGTGCCAGCAGATCTACAGGGGGCAGTAGCAATCAGCCCCAGCATTTT.

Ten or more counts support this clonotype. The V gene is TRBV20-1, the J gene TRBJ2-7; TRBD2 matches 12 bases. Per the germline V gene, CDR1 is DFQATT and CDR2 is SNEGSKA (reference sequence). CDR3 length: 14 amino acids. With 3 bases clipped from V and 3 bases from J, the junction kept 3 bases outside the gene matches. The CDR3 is CSASRGLAGYEQYV. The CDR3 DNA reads TGCAGTGCTAGTAGGGGACTAGCGGGCTACGAGCAGTACGTC.

For the CDR3, the DNA is TGTGCCAGCAGCAGGGACCGCCTTATCGATACGCAGTATTTT. Translated: CASSRDRLIDTQYF. The chain couples TRBV7-2 to TRBJ2-3, with D perhaps TRBD1 or TRBD2 (5 bases each). Germline V gives CDR1 SGHTA, CDR2 FQGNSA. With 5 bases removed from V and 6 bases from J, the gap between germline ends came to 15 bases. CDR3 length: 14 amino acids.

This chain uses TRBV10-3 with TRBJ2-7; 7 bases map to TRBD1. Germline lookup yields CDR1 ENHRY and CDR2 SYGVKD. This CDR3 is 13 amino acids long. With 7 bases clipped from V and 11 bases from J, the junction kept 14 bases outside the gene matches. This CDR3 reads CAIKNPTRQGKYV. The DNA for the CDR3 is TGTGCCATCAAAAACCCGACCCGACAGGGAAAGTACGTC.